This passage covers 26 T cell receptor beta chains from one sample sequenced in a study of blood T cell repertoires in COVID-19. Clones were sequenced by immunoSEQ multiplex PCR, and TCRdb holds only the in-frame ones, with some missing. The sample carries over 130,000 clones, approximately 88% recorded once. The sequenced sample consisted of peripheral blood. The receptors derive from a human donor in a cohort sampled during active COVID-19.

CDR3 loop: CASSPFGGLTSGNTIYF. The DNA of the CDR3 is TGTGCCAGCAGCCCGTTCGGGGGGCTTACTTCTGGAAACACCATATATTTT. The chain combines TRBV7-6 with TRBJ1-3; weak D call: TRBD1 (6 bases). The V end was cut by 5 bases, the J end by 1 base, with 18 bases between. This CDR3 is 17 amino acids long. Looked up from germline, CDR1 is SGHVS and CDR2 is FNYEAQ.

The V and J genes are TRBV6-5 and TRBJ1-2; possibly TRBD1 for D (5 bases). The V gene's germline CDR1 is MNHEY and CDR2 SVGAGI. Trimming pared 2 bases from V and 7 bases from J, leaving 8 bases between. CDR3 length equals 12 residues. The CDR3 coding sequence is TGTGCCAGCAGTTACGGGGGACTTGGCTACACCTTC. As protein: CASSYGGLGYTF.

V usage is TRBV18 and J usage is TRBJ2-7; D perhaps matches TRBD2 (6 bases). The germline CDR1 and CDR2 sequences are KGHSH and LQKENI. The V gene lost 5 bases and the J gene lost 4 bases, with 15 bases spanning the gap. CDR3 length: 14 amino acids. CDR3 protein: CASSNSGLQYEQYF. DNA for the CDR3: TGTGCCAGCTCAAACTCGGGACTCCAGTACGAGCAGTACTTC.

The genes are TRBV6-4 and TRBJ1-2; D perhaps matches TRBD1 (5 bases). Germline assignment: CDR1 MRHNA and CDR2 SNTAGT. V gave up 7 bases and J gave up 7 bases, with 13 bases separating them. CDR3 size: 12 residues. CDR3 sequence: CASKAGNTGYTF. As DNA, the CDR3 is TGTGCCAGCAAGGCAGGGAATACTGGCTACACCTTC.

The V call is TRBV5-3, the J call TRBJ1-5; 8 bases align to TRBD1. TRBV5-3 is an ORF for which the function is uncertain. The CDR3 length is 16 residues. The ends lost 0 bases at V and 0 bases at J; junction bases unmatched: 2. Here the CDR3 DNA reads TGTGCCAGAAGCTTGGGGACAGGGAATAGCAATCAGCCCCAGCATTTT. This encodes CARSLGTGNSNQPQHF.

About this clone: The sample has other DNA sequences that encode this CDR3 too. The CDR3 nucleotides are TGTGCCAGCAGCCTAGGGGGCGGCACTGAAGCTTTCTTT. This sequence encodes CASSLGGGTEAFF. The chain has TRBV9 and TRBJ1-1; 7 bases agree with TRBD1. The CDR3 is made up of 13 amino acids. After removal of 4 bases from V and 4 bases from J, the junction contained 4 bases not matched to a gene. Germline-derived CDR1 and CDR2 are SGDLS and YYNGEE.

The chain employs TRBV2 and TRBJ1-1; D is uncertain. The V and J ends lost 2 bases and 1 base respectively, with 8 bases between them. Germline CDR1 is SNHLY and CDR2 is FYNNEI. The CDR3 is made up of 14 amino acids. DNA for the CDR3: TGTGCCAGCAGTGAATGGGCTACGAACACTGAAGCTTTCTTT. Translation gives CASSEWATNTEAFF.

The chain uses TRBV20-1 and TRBJ2-1; D uncertain. Germline CDR1 and CDR2: DFQATT and SNEGSKA (reference sequence). CDR3 length equals 11 residues. Trimming stripped 3 bases from V and 7 bases from J, with 7 bases between. CDR3 in DNA: TGCAGTGCTAGGGAGTTTAATGAGCAGTTCTTC. Translating gives CSAREFNEQFF.

J is TRBJ2-2 and V is TRBV5-4, with 7 positions matching TRBD1. The CDR3 extends over 15 amino acids. V dropped 4 bases and J dropped 0; count of bases not matched to a gene: 3. Germline assignment: CDR1 SGHNT and CDR2 YYREEE (reference sequence). The CDR3 sequence is CASSRQGSNTGELFF. In DNA form, the CDR3 reads TGTGCCAGCAGCCGACAGGGATCGAACACCGGGGAGCTGTTTTTT.

The chain uses TRBV5-5 and TRBJ1-1; no firm D call. Between the trimmed V and J ends, which lost 3 bases and 5 bases, there was a span of 11 bases. Germline V lookup: CDR1 SGHKS, CDR2 YYEKEE (reference sequence). The CDR3 loop spans 13 amino acids. DNA for the CDR3: TGTGCCAGCAGCTCATTGAGGGAGACTGAAGCTTTCTTT. This encodes CASSSLRETEAFF.

The V and J genes are TRBV6-6 and TRBJ1-1, with a tentative D call TRBD1 (5 bases). Between the trimmed V and J ends, which lost 0 bases and 9 bases, there was a span of 8 bases. The CDR3 loop spans 12 amino acids. In germline, CDR1 is MNHNY, CDR2 SVGAGI (reference sequence). In nucleotides, the CDR3 is TGTGCCAGCAGTTACTCGCACAGGCAAGCTTTCTTT. Its protein is CASSYSHRQAFF.

The CDR3 region is CAISDWTGDYGYTF. Here the CDR3 DNA reads TGTGCCATCAGTGACTGGACAGGGGACTATGGCTACACCTTC. V is TRBV10-3 and J is TRBJ1-2; 9 nucleotides agree with TRBD1. Germline values: CDR1 ENHRY, CDR2 SYGVKD. The junction had 2 bases not matched to a gene; V was cut back by 3 bases and J by 3 bases. This CDR3 has 14 amino acids.

CDR3 loop: CASSQDQTGGPRKGGELFF. The CDR3 DNA reads as TGTGCCAGCAGCCAAGACCAAACAGGGGGCCCCCGTAAGGGCGGGGAGCTGTTTTTT. The V call is TRBV3-1 (or the pseudogene TRBV3-2), the J call TRBJ2-2, with 9 bases fitting TRBD1. V trimming: 0 bases; J trimming: 7 bases; junction bases outside the gene matches: 15. CDR3 length: 19 residues. The germline CDR1 and CDR2 sequences are LGHDT and YNNKEL (reference sequence).

This chain uses TRBV19 with TRBJ2-5; 11 bases fit TRBD2. This CDR3 spans 17 amino acids. The germline gives CDR1 LNHDA, CDR2 SQIVND (reference sequence). Germline trimming cut 6 bases from V and 0 bases from J; bases unmatched to any gene: 9. The CDR3 sequence: CASSLAGGTDYQETQYF. Written as DNA, the CDR3 is TGTGCCAGTAGCCTAGCGGGGGGCACCGATTACCAAGAGACCCAGTACTTC.

The chain's CDR3 is CASSQGEVAVFTYEQYF. In DNA, the CDR3 is TGCGCCAGCAGCCAAGGGGAGGTGGCAGTCTTTACCTACGAGCAGTACTTC. The chain has TRBV4-1 and TRBJ2-7; tentative D call: TRBD2 (6 bases). This CDR3 has 17 residues. Germline lookup yields CDR1 MGHRA and CDR2 YSYEKL. V was shortened by 1 base and J by 2 bases, with 18 bases between the two germline ends.

The V gene is TRBV6-5, the J gene TRBJ1-2; D unresolved. The CDR3 is 13 amino acids. V was trimmed by 6 bases and J by 5 bases, leaving 13 bases between them. Germline CDR1 reads MNHEY; CDR2 reads SVGAGI. The CDR3 nucleotides read TGTGCCAGCAGGGACTCGGGCGGGTATGGCTACACCTTC. Translation gives CASRDSGGYGYTF.

This clone was seen once. V is TRBV6-2 or TRBV6-3 and J is TRBJ2-7, with 11 bases matching TRBD1. The CDR3 runs 14 residues. Germline V gene lookup returns CDR1 MNHEY and CDR2 SVGEGT. V shed 4 bases and J 2 bases; nucleotides not matched to a gene: 1. The DNA for the CDR3 is TGTGCCAGCAGTTCGGGACAGGGGGCCTACGAGCAGTACTTC. It yields the protein CASSSGQGAYEQYF.

This chain joins TRBV27 and TRBJ1-4; 9 bases are a match to TRBD1. V lost 6 bases to trimming and J lost 8 bases; unmatched junction nucleotides: 4. CDR1 is MNHEY and CDR2 is SMNVEV in the germline V gene (reference sequence). The CDR3 has 13 residues. The CDR3 DNA follows: TGTGCCAGCAGGAGACAGGGGGAAGAAAAACTGTTTTTT. Residues: CASRRQGEEKLFF.

The V gene is TRBV5-1, the J gene TRBJ2-7; the D is unclear. With 0 bases removed from V and 4 bases from J, the gap between germline ends came to 5 bases. The CDR3 has 12 amino acids. Germline CDR1 reads SGHRS; CDR2 reads YFSETQ. The CDR3 loop is CASSLGQYEQYF. The CDR3 nucleotides are TGCGCCAGCAGCTTGGGTCAATACGAGCAGTACTTC.

The V and J genes are TRBV27 and TRBJ1-3, with a weak D call TRBD1 (6 bases). The CDR3 has 17 residues. V was pared by 3 bases and J by 0 bases, with 15 bases between. In germline, CDR1 is MNHEY, CDR2 SMNVEV (reference sequence). The CDR3 here is CASSFPGGPSSGNTIYF. The CDR3 DNA sequence: TGTGCCAGCAGTTTCCCGGGGGGGCCCAGCTCTGGAAACACCATATATTTT.

This chain uses TRBV19 with TRBJ1-1; D might be TRBD1 (5 bases). The CDR3 consists of 16 residues. V lost 3 bases and J 0 bases, leaving 14 bases between the germline ends. Germline-derived CDR1 and CDR2 are LNHDA and SQIVND (reference sequence). The CDR3 nucleotides are TGTGCCAGTAGTATTAGCGGGACCCTCATGAACACTGAAGCTTTCTTT. Its protein is CASSISGTLMNTEAFF.

V is TRBV7-3 and J is TRBJ1-2, with D perhaps TRBD1 (6 bases). The germline V and J ends were trimmed by 4 bases and 4 bases, with 10 bases remaining between them. Per the germline V gene, CDR1 is SGHTA and CDR2 is FQGTGA. The CDR3 is 13 amino acids. CDR3: CASSSGTFYGYTF. DNA of the CDR3: TGTGCCAGCAGCTCCGGGACATTCTATGGCTACACCTTC.

The rearrangement links TRBV24-1 to TRBJ1-2; 8 positions agree with TRBD1. The CDR3 runs 16 residues. The J segment lost 4 bases and the V segment lost 2 bases, leaving 8 bases of the junction unmatched. The germline V gene encodes CDR1 KGHDR and CDR2 SFDVKD. CDR3 loop: CATSDSRTGSAYGYTF. DNA of the CDR3: TGTGCCACCAGTGATTCCCGGACAGGGTCGGCCTATGGCTACACCTTC.

This clone has a single count. V usage is TRBV3-1 (or the pseudogene TRBV3-2) and J usage is TRBJ1-2; 7 bases line up with TRBD1. Looked up from germline, CDR1 is LGHDT and CDR2 is YNNKEL (reference sequence). V gave up 1 base and J gave up 5 bases; unmatched junction bases: 7. The CDR3 runs 15 residues. The CDR3 region has the DNA TGTGCCAGCAGCCAAGCCCGACAGGGTCGGTATGGCTACACCTTC. Protein: CASSQARQGRYGYTF.

The CDR3 DNA is TGCAGCGTGCAGGGCTTCTCTGGAAACACCATATATTTT. It encodes CSVQGFSGNTIYF. The rearrangement links TRBV29-1 to TRBJ1-3; tentatively, D is TRBD1 (5 bases). This CDR3 is built from 13 residues. V lost 6 bases and J 0 bases, leaving 9 bases between the germline ends. Per the germline V gene, CDR1 is SQVTM and CDR2 is ANQGSEA.

This chain's CDR3 is CASSGGSLGQPQHF. In nucleotides, the CDR3 is TGTGCCAGCAGTGGAGGGAGCTTAGGTCAGCCCCAGCATTTT. The chain recombines TRBV2 with TRBJ1-5; D is unclear. The germline V and J ends were trimmed by 4 bases and 6 bases, with 13 bases remaining between them. This CDR3 region has 14 residues. The V gene's germline CDR1 is SNHLY and CDR2 FYNNEI.